One and the same sample provided the 22 T cell receptor beta chains below, sequenced in a study of cytomegalovirus exposure and HLA in healthy donors. TCRdb's table, derived via immunoSEQ multiplex PCR, lists solely in-frame clones and lacks some. The repertoire holds roughly 75,000 clones, with around 94% as singletons. The source material was PBMCs. The receptors come from a woman aged 18-29 years in good health and CMV-seropositive.

This chain connects TRBV18 to TRBJ1-5; D may be TRBD1 (6 bases). From germline, CDR1 is KGHSH and CDR2 LQKENI. Deletions cut 0 bases from V and 2 bases from J, with 14 bases between. CDR3 length: 17 residues. CDR3 region: CASSPPGGGRGNQPQHF. The CDR3 DNA reads as TGTGCCAGCTCACCACCGGGAGGGGGGAGAGGCAATCAGCCCCAGCATTTT.

This chain uses TRBV15 with TRBJ2-5, with D possibly matching TRBD2 (7 bases). This CDR3 has 16 amino acids. V lost 1 base, J lost 5 bases, and 17 bases lay in between. Per the germline V gene, CDR1 is LNHNV and CDR2 is YYDKDF (reference sequence). This CDR3 is CATSRGSRGRGETQYF. CDR3 bases: TGTGCCACCAGCAGAGGCTCAAGGGGGAGGGGGGAGACCCAGTACTTC.

The chain recombines TRBV11-3 with TRBJ2-4, with 14 bases aligning to TRBD2. Trimming cost V 1 base and J 5 bases; bases outside gene matches: 4. Germline V gene lookup returns CDR1 SGHNT and CDR2 YENEEA. The CDR3 sequence is 17 residues long. The CDR3 DNA follows: TGTGCCAGCAGCTTAGGGTGGGGACTAGCGGGAGAAAACATTCAGTACTTC. Encoded protein: CASSLGWGLAGENIQYF.

The rearrangement joins TRBV10-3 to TRBJ1-2; maybe TRBD1 (5 bases). The CDR3 length is 14 residues. Trimming stripped 2 bases from V and 5 bases from J, with 12 bases between. Germline values: CDR1 ENHRY, CDR2 SYGVKD. The CDR3 reads CAISEGWGVYGYTF. For the CDR3, the DNA is TGTGCCATCAGTGAGGGCTGGGGGGTTTATGGCTACACCTTC.

The chain combines TRBV5-6 with TRBJ2-7; D is possibly TRBD1 (6 bases). Germline CDR1 is SGHDT and CDR2 is YYEEEE. The V end was cut by 4 bases, the J end by 2 bases, with 16 bases between. The CDR3 spans 15 residues. CDR3 sequence reads: CASSQSPGVAYEQYF. The CDR3 DNA reads TGTGCCAGCAGCCAGAGTCCAGGGGTGGCCTACGAGCAGTACTTC.

V gene TRBV14 combines with J gene TRBJ2-7, with D unclear. V lost 1 base and J lost 3, with 4 bases in between. From germline, CDR1 is SGHDN and CDR2 FVKESK. CDR3 size: 12 residues. The CDR3 loop reads CASSQVLYEQYF. The CDR3 nucleotides read TGTGCCAGCAGCCAAGTACTCTACGAGCAGTACTTC. The whole variable domain, remainder taken from reference TRBV14 and TRBJ2-7, is EAGVTQFPSHSVIEKGQTVTLRCDPISGHDNLYWYRRVMGKEIKFLLHFVKESKQDESGMPNNRFLAERTGGTYSTLKVQPAELEDSGVYFCASSQVLYEQYFGPGTRLTVT.

The rearrangement links TRBV9 to TRBJ2-1, with 7 nucleotides matching TRBD2. V shed 0 bases, J shed 3 bases, and the junction held 6 bases outside the gene matches. The CDR3 is made up of 16 amino acids. In germline, CDR1 is SGDLS, CDR2 YYNGEE. CDR3 nucleotide sequence: TGTGCCAGCAGCGTAGGAGGACTAGGCATCTACAATGAGCAGTTCTTC. Translating it yields CASSVGGLGIYNEQFF.

The rearrangement uses TRBV19 and TRBJ1-1; 9 nucleotides match TRBD1. Germline CDR1 is LNHDA and CDR2 is SQIVND (reference sequence). V lost 6 bases and J lost 2; bases outside the gene matches: 7. The CDR3 contains 15 residues. CDR3 protein: CASREQGALNTEAFF. The CDR3 DNA reads as TGTGCCAGTAGGGAACAGGGGGCGCTTAACACTGAAGCTTTCTTT. Complete variable domain (other parts from reference TRBV19 and TRBJ1-1): DGGITQSPKYLFRKEGQNVTLSCEQNLNHDAMYWYRQDPGQGLRLIYYSQIVNDFQKGDIAEGYSVSREKKESFPLTVTSAQKNPTAFYLCASREQGALNTEAFFGQGTRLTVV.

This chain connects TRBV2 to TRBJ2-2, with D possibly matching TRBD1 (5 bases). Germline assignment: CDR1 SNHLY and CDR2 FYNNEI. Trimming removed 6 bases at V and 0 bases at J, with 8 bases between. The CDR3 is made up of 14 amino acids. DNA of the CDR3: TGTGCCAGCAGGACAGTTTCGAACACCGGGGAGCTGTTTTTT. It encodes CASRTVSNTGELFF.

This chain joins TRBV11-3 and TRBJ2-5, with TRBD1 matching over 8 bases. J was trimmed by 5 bases and V by 0 bases; bases with no gene match: 14. The germline gives CDR1 SGHNT, CDR2 YENEEA. The CDR3 consists of 18 residues. In nucleotides, the CDR3 is TGTGCCAGCAGCTTAGAGCTAATCCTGACAGGGGAATTTGAGACCCAGTACTTC. Protein sequence: CASSLELILTGEFETQYF.

The V and J genes are TRBV27 and TRBJ2-3; 11 positions agree with TRBD2. V was clipped by 3 bases and J by 4 bases; unmatched bases: 9. CDR1 MNHEY and CDR2 SMNVEV come from the germline V gene (reference sequence). The CDR3 length is 17 residues. This CDR3 is CASSFLAGGRLADTQYF. CDR3 coding DNA: TGTGCCAGCAGTTTCCTAGCGGGAGGACGCCTTGCAGATACGCAGTATTTT.

The chain employs TRBV19 and TRBJ2-5; D perhaps matches TRBD1 (5 bases). V was shortened by 3 bases and J by 3 bases, with 17 bases between the two germline ends. This CDR3 spans 16 amino acids. CDR1 LNHDA and CDR2 SQIVND come from the germline V gene (reference sequence). CDR3 loop: CASSIGPYTGKETQYF. The CDR3 bases are TGTGCCAGTAGTATTGGTCCTTATACAGGAAAAGAGACCCAGTACTTC.

The chain combines TRBV6-1 with TRBJ2-5, with a tentative D call TRBD2 (7 bases). There are 15 residues in the CDR3. The germline V gene encodes CDR1 MNHNS and CDR2 SASEGT. The ends were cut back, 2 bases at V and 4 bases at J, with 14 bases in the middle. The CDR3 region is CASSEWEGEGETQYF. For the CDR3, the DNA is TGTGCCAGCAGTGAATGGGAGGGGGAAGGAGAGACCCAGTACTTC.

The V and J genes are TRBV28 and TRBJ2-7; no clear D gene. V was trimmed by 6 bases and J by 3 bases, leaving 12 bases between them. CDR1 and CDR2 from the germline V gene are MDHEN and SYDVKM. This CDR3 contains 13 residues. CDR3 DNA sequence: TGTGCCAGCAGCCAGGTCAGGTACTACGAGCAGTACTTC. Its protein is CASSQVRYYEQYF.

The table lists this clone with a few counts. This chain links TRBV15 with TRBJ1-5; D remains unclear. The CDR3 length is 13 residues. The V and J ends lost 5 bases and 6 bases respectively, with 11 bases between them. The V gene's germline CDR1 is LNHNV and CDR2 YYDKDF (reference sequence). The CDR3 region is CATSQRTGQPQHF. The CDR3 DNA is TGTGCCACCAGCCAACGAACGGGTCAGCCCCAGCATTTT.

This clone was observed a single time. The V and J genes are TRBV6-4 and TRBJ1-5; no definite D call. Trimming removed 4 bases from V and 3 bases from J, with 7 bases in between. Germline lookup yields CDR1 MRHNA and CDR2 SNTAGT. The CDR3 spans 13 residues. CDR3 DNA: TGTGCCAGCAGTGTAGAGTTCAATCAGCCCCAGCATTTT. It translates to CASSVEFNQPQHF.

V is TRBV19 and J is TRBJ2-5; the match to TRBD2 covers 11 bases. The CDR3 loop spans 15 amino acids. V lost 3 bases and J lost 3; bases outside the gene matches: 3. Germline values: CDR1 LNHDA, CDR2 SQIVND (reference sequence). The CDR3 sequence: CASSIGTSGEETQYF. Written as DNA, the CDR3 is TGTGCCAGTAGTATTGGGACTAGCGGCGAAGAGACCCAGTACTTC.

The rearrangement joins TRBV9 to TRBJ2-2, with 12 bases identical to TRBD2. V trimming: 3 bases; J trimming: 7 bases; junction bases outside the gene matches: 10. Germline CDR1 and CDR2: SGDLS and YYNGEE. This CDR3 comprises 17 residues. The CDR3: CASSDPSGGAIGGELFF. In DNA, the CDR3 is TGTGCCAGCAGCGACCCTAGCGGGGGGGCGATAGGCGGGGAGCTGTTTTTT.

The chain uses TRBV28 and TRBJ1-4, with 7 nucleotides matching TRBD1. The CDR3 spans 15 residues. Trimming cost V 4 bases and J 7 bases; bases outside gene matches: 9. CDR1 and CDR2 (germline): MDHEN, SYDVKM. The CDR3 is CASSSMTGQAEKLFF. The CDR3 DNA reads TGTGCCAGCAGTTCTATGACAGGGCAAGCTGAAAAACTGTTTTTT. Full variable domain (rest looked up from reference TRBV28 and TRBJ1-4): DVKVTQSSRYLVKRTGEKVFLECVQDMDHENMFWYRQDPGLGLRLIYFSYDVKMKEKGDIPEGYSVSREKKERFSLILESASTNQTSMYLCASSSMTGQAEKLFFGSGTQLSVL.

CDR3 amino acids: CASSYPLLAGGHEQYF. The CDR3 DNA sequence: TGTGCCAGCAGCTACCCCTTACTAGCGGGAGGCCACGAGCAGTACTTC. V gene TRBV7-2 combines with J gene TRBJ2-7; TRBD2 aligns across 12 bases. The CDR3 consists of 16 residues. CDR1 SGHTA and CDR2 FQGNSA come from the germline V gene. After removal of 4 bases from V and 5 bases from J, the junction contained 9 bases not matched to a gene.

The J gene is TRBJ1-3, the V gene TRBV29-1; D perhaps matches TRBD1 (5 bases). Trimming removed 4 bases at V and 0 bases at J, with 10 bases between. From germline, CDR1 is SQVTM and CDR2 ANQGSEA. The CDR3 extends over 14 amino acids. The CDR3: CSVGGHLSGNTIYF. The CDR3 DNA sequence: TGCAGCGTTGGTGGACACCTCTCTGGAAACACCATATATTTT. The variable domain in full, completed from reference TRBV29-1 and TRBJ1-3, reads SAVISQKPSRDICQRGTSLTIQCQVDSQVTMMFWYRQQPGQSLTLIATANQGSEATYESGFVIDKFPISRPNLTFSTLTVSNMSPEDSSIYLCSVGGHLSGNTIYFGEGSWLTVV.

V is TRBV28 and J is TRBJ1-5, with 8 bases matching TRBD1. Trimming took 6 bases from V and 3 from J; bases not matched to a gene: 4. The V gene's germline CDR1 is MDHEN and CDR2 SYDVKM. The CDR3 has 14 amino acids. CDR3 sequence reads: CASRWTGINQPQHF. The CDR3 bases are TGTGCCAGCAGGTGGACAGGGATCAATCAGCCCCAGCATTTT.